This entry lists 28 T cell receptor beta chains sequenced from one sample in a study of cytomegalovirus exposure and HLA in healthy donors. Researchers ran the PCR with 60 Vbeta and 13 Jbeta primers. Some clones are missing from TCRdb's copy, which holds only in-frame ones; the method was immunoSEQ multiplex PCR. This table holds roughly 130,000 clones, around 83% found once. Sequenced sample: PBMCs. Receptor source: a young woman in good health and CMV-seropositive.

This clone was seen only a few times. The rearrangement links TRBV5-1 to TRBJ2-1; 9 bases are shared with TRBD1. CDR3 length: 14 amino acids. The trim removed 4 bases at V and 3 bases at J, leaving 2 bases unmatched. CDR1 and CDR2 (germline): SGHRS, YFSETQ. CDR3 amino acids: CASSPGQGYNEQFF. CDR3 bases: TGCGCCAGCAGCCCGGGACAGGGCTACAATGAGCAGTTCTTC. The full variable domain, its missing parts supplied by reference TRBV5-1 and TRBJ2-1, is KAGVTQTPRYLIKTRGQQVTLSCSPISGHRSVSWYQQTPGQGLQFLFEYFSETQRNKGNFPGRFSGRQFSNSRSEMNVSTLELGDSALYLCASSPGQGYNEQFFGPGTRLTVL.

This chain uses TRBV6-5 with TRBJ2-3; 8 nucleotides line up with TRBD2. This CDR3 has 15 residues. Germline V gives CDR1 MNHEY, CDR2 SVGAGI. The V segment lost 6 bases and the J segment 2 bases; nucleotides outside the gene matches: 7. CDR3 residues: CASRTLAVVTDTQYF. The CDR3 bases are TGTGCCAGCAGAACACTAGCGGTTGTCACAGATACGCAGTATTTT.

The chain employs TRBV13 and TRBJ1-3; D is unresolved. Germline CDR1 is PRHDT and CDR2 is FYEKMQ (reference sequence). The CDR3 runs 15 residues. Between the trimmed V and J ends, which lost 0 bases and 2 bases, there was a span of 8 bases. CDR3 DNA sequence: TGTGCCAGCAGCTTAGGGGCAACCCCTGGAAACACCATATATTTT. The encoded protein is CASSLGATPGNTIYF.

The chain is built from TRBV5-1 and TRBJ1-5; D may be TRBD1 (6 bases). V was trimmed by 0 bases and J by 6 bases, leaving 7 bases between them. Germline V gene sequence: CDR1 SGHRS, CDR2 YFSETQ. The CDR3 loop spans 13 amino acids. CDR3 in DNA: TGCGCCAGCAGCTTGGAGGGGGTTCAGCCCCAGCATTTT. Its protein product is CASSLEGVQPQHF.

The chain carries TRBV6-5 and TRBJ2-3; 12 positions agree with TRBD2. Germline lookup yields CDR1 MNHEY and CDR2 SVGAGI. The CDR3 spans 15 residues. V was pared by 5 bases and J by 3 bases, with 3 bases of the junction left unmatched. The CDR3 sequence: CASSPLAGGTDTQYF. DNA for the CDR3: TGTGCCAGCAGTCCCCTAGCGGGGGGGACAGATACGCAGTATTTT.

The chain couples TRBV7-8 to TRBJ1-2; D call uncertain. The CDR3 runs to 13 residues. The V gene's germline CDR1 is SGHVS and CDR2 FQNEAQ. The germline V and J ends were trimmed by 1 base and 8 bases, with 11 bases remaining between them. The CDR3 sequence is CASSLVETEGYTF. CDR3 sequence (DNA): TGTGCCAGCAGCTTAGTGGAGACCGAGGGCTACACCTTC. Complete variable domain (other parts from reference TRBV7-8 and TRBJ1-2): GAGVSQSPRYKVAKRGQDVALRCDPISGHVSLFWYQQALGQGPEFLTYFQNEAQLDKSGLPSDRFFAERPEGSVSTLKIQRTQQEDSAVYLCASSLVETEGYTFGSGTRLTVV.

The chain has TRBV28 and TRBJ1-2; TRBD1 agrees at 9 bases. V lost 5 bases to trimming and J lost 8 bases; unmatched junction nucleotides: 18. Germline CDR1 is MDHEN and CDR2 is SYDVKM. The CDR3 is 17 residues long. CDR3 nucleotide sequence: TGTGCCAGCAGTCCCCGGACAGGGGTCCCTCTTCGTCGCGGCTACACCTTC. Protein product: CASSPRTGVPLRRGYTF.

The chain combines TRBV14 with TRBJ2-5, with TRBD1 matching 7 bases. The germline V gene encodes CDR1 SGHDN and CDR2 FVKESK. J gave up 3 bases and V 4 bases, and 8 bases lay outside the gene matches. The CDR3 totals 15 residues. DNA for the CDR3: TGTGCCAGCAGCCGACACAGGGGTGGAAAAGAGACCCAGTACTTC. Protein: CASSRHRGGKETQYF.

J is TRBJ2-5 and V is TRBV5-4, with 13 nucleotides matching TRBD2. The CDR3 is made up of 15 amino acids. CDR1 is SGHNT and CDR2 is YYREEE in the germline V gene (reference sequence). V shed 6 bases, J shed 1 base, and the junction held 3 bases outside the gene matches. The DNA of the CDR3 is TGTGCCAGCAAGGGACTAGCGGGGCCCCAAGAGACCCAGTACTTC. Amino acids: CASKGLAGPQETQYF. Supplemented by reference TRBV5-4 and TRBJ2-5, the full variable domain reads ETGVTQSPTHLIKTRGQQVTLRCSSQSGHNTVSWYQQALGQGPQFIFQYYREEENGRGNFPPRFSGLQFPNYSSELNVNALELDDSALYLCASKGLAGPQETQYFGPGTRLLVL.

The chain recombines TRBV4-1 with TRBJ1-2; 7 bases line up with TRBD1. The germline V gene encodes CDR1 MGHRA and CDR2 YSYEKL. The CDR3 has 14 amino acids. Trimming cost V 1 base and J 3 bases; bases outside gene matches: 2. CDR3 residues: CASSQAGTDYGYTF. In DNA, the CDR3 is TGCGCCAGCAGCCAAGCCGGGACAGACTATGGCTACACCTTC.

The J gene is TRBJ1-2, the V gene TRBV6-5; D is possibly TRBD1 (5 bases). Trimming stripped 6 bases from V and 8 bases from J, with 10 bases between. Germline assignment: CDR1 MNHEY and CDR2 SVGAGI. The length of the CDR3 is 11 residues. The CDR3 is CASSAGLGYTF. DNA for the CDR3: TGTGCCAGCAGCGCAGGGCTCGGCTACACCTTC.

V gene TRBV7-9 combines with J gene TRBJ2-3; 8 positions match TRBD2. The CDR3 extends over 16 amino acids. Germline assignment: CDR1 SEHNR and CDR2 FQNEAQ (reference sequence). V was pared by 5 bases and J by 2 bases, with 9 bases of the junction left unmatched. The CDR3 region is CASSHLGLAPTDTQYF. The CDR3 region has the DNA TGTGCCAGCAGCCATCTAGGACTAGCCCCCACAGATACGCAGTATTTT.

The rearrangement joins TRBV7-3 to TRBJ1-1; the D is unclear. The CDR3 loop spans 13 amino acids. Germline CDR1 reads SGHTA; CDR2 reads FQGTGA. The germline V and J ends were trimmed by 5 bases and 0 bases, with 7 bases remaining between them. CDR3 DNA: TGTGCCAGCAGCCCGGGTTTGAACACTGAAGCTTTCTTT. Amino acids: CASSPGLNTEAFF.

This clone appeared a single time. DNA of the CDR3: TGCGCCAGCAGCCTAGAATCCCGCACTGAAGCTTTCTTT. This codes for CASSLESRTEAFF. The V gene is TRBV5-1, the J gene TRBJ1-1; no firm D call. The CDR3 is 13 residues long. Trimming removed 4 bases from V and 4 bases from J, with 11 bases in between. CDR1 and CDR2 (germline): SGHRS, YFSETQ.

The rearrangement links TRBV4-1 to TRBJ2-3; D not resolved. Germline V lookup: CDR1 MGHRA, CDR2 YSYEKL. Trimming stripped 0 bases from V and 4 bases from J, with 5 bases between. This CDR3 has 13 residues. Written as DNA, the CDR3 is TGCGCCAGCAGCCAAGATGCGGCAGATACGCAGTATTTT. Translated, it gives CASSQDAADTQYF.

V and J are TRBV6-1 and TRBJ2-7, with no clear D. V lost 6 bases and J 4 bases, leaving 13 bases between the germline ends. The CDR3 spans 13 residues. Germline CDR1 reads MNHNS; CDR2 reads SASEGT. This CDR3 is CASRGSLRYEQYF. CDR3 coding DNA: TGTGCCAGCAGGGGCAGCCTAAGGTACGAGCAGTACTTC.

The genes are TRBV28 and TRBJ2-5; D perhaps matches TRBD2 (6 bases). Trimming cost V 9 bases and J 9 bases, with 23 bases left between them. Germline V gene data show CDR1 as MDHEN and CDR2 as SYDVKM. The CDR3 extends over 14 amino acids. CDR3 amino acids: CARRAGPLLVAQYF. CDR3 DNA: TGTGCCAGGAGAGCGGGCCCACTGCTAGTGGCCCAGTACTTC.

This chain uses TRBV9 with TRBJ1-1; 9 positions agree with TRBD1. Germline trimming cut 6 bases from V and 6 bases from J; bases unmatched to any gene: 9. The length of the CDR3 is 14 residues. Germline values: CDR1 SGDLS, CDR2 YYNGEE. The CDR3 here is CASNQQGAGAEAFF. As DNA, the CDR3 is TGTGCCAGCAACCAACAGGGGGCAGGGGCTGAAGCTTTCTTT.

The rearrangement links TRBV18 to TRBJ2-3, with D perhaps TRBD1 (6 bases). The CDR3 totals 15 residues. Trimming shortened V by 6 bases and J by 4 bases, and 17 bases separated the two germline ends. CDR1 is KGHSH and CDR2 is LQKENI in the germline V gene. As DNA, the CDR3 is TGTGCCAGCTCCGCCTCCGAGGCAGGGGCAGATACGCAGTATTTT. It specifies CASSASEAGADTQYF.

The V and J genes are TRBV30 and TRBJ2-5, with 9 nucleotides matching TRBD2. Germline CDR1 GTSNPN, CDR2 SVGIG (reference sequence). V was pared by 2 bases and J by 1 base, with 2 bases of the junction left unmatched. This CDR3 is built from 14 residues. The DNA of the CDR3 is TGTGCCTGGAGTAGCGGGGGGTCCCAAGAGACCCAGTACTTC. It yields the protein CAWSSGGSQETQYF.

The chain uses TRBV19 and TRBJ1-2, with TRBD1 identical over 10 bases. The J segment lost 7 bases and the V segment lost 4 bases, leaving 9 bases of the junction unmatched. There are 15 residues in the CDR3. Germline CDR1 and CDR2: LNHDA and SQIVND (reference sequence). CDR3 sequence reads: CASSNSGTGVGGYTF. Here the CDR3 DNA reads TGTGCCAGTAGTAACTCCGGGACAGGGGTAGGTGGCTACACCTTC.

V usage is TRBV7-8 and J usage is TRBJ1-4, with D perhaps TRBD1 (5 bases). Deletions cut 0 bases from V and 4 bases from J, with 9 bases between. The CDR3 covers 15 residues. Per the germline V gene, CDR1 is SGHVS and CDR2 is FQNEAQ. The CDR3 region has the DNA TGTGCCAGCAGCTTAGCGGGGGGAGATAATGAAAAACTGTTTTTT. It translates to CASSLAGGDNEKLFF.

The chain combines TRBV12-5 with TRBJ2-1; D possibly corresponds to TRBD2 (6 bases). Germline-derived CDR1 and CDR2 are LGHNT and FRNRAP. The CDR3 consists of 18 residues. V was cut by 2 bases and J by 1 base, with 18 bases left in between. For the CDR3, the DNA is TGTGCTAGTGGTTTGCCGACCTCTGGCGGGGATTCCTACAATGAGCAGTTCTTC. It translates to CASGLPTSGGDSYNEQFF.

This sequence joins TRBV10-3 and TRBJ2-7, with TRBD1 matching 7 bases. CDR3 length: 13 residues. CDR1 is ENHRY and CDR2 is SYGVKD in the germline V gene. V lost 6 bases and J lost 6; bases outside the gene matches: 8. CDR3 nucleotide sequence: TGTGCCATCAGAGGGGACAGAATCCTCGAGCAGTACTTC. Its translation: CAIRGDRILEQYF.

The chain links TRBV20-1 to TRBJ2-5, with unresolved D. Germline assignment: CDR1 DFQATT and CDR2 SNEGSKA (reference sequence). Trimming removed 5 bases from V and 3 bases from J, with 4 bases in between. This CDR3 is built from 10 residues. CDR3 nucleotide sequence: TGCAGTGCTCTAGAAGAGACCCAGTACTTC. Protein sequence: CSALEETQYF.

CDR3 nucleotides: TGTGCCAGCAGCTTAGATGGTCTAGGGGCCACTGAAGCTTTCTTT. Its protein is CASSLDGLGATEAFF. V usage is TRBV11-2 and J usage is TRBJ1-1; D may be TRBD1 (5 bases). The ends were cut back, 0 bases at V and 4 bases at J, with 12 bases in the middle. The germline gives CDR1 SGHAT, CDR2 FQNNGV. The CDR3 contains 15 residues.

J is TRBJ2-7 and V is TRBV2; D may be TRBD1 (5 bases). Per the germline V gene, CDR1 is SNHLY and CDR2 is FYNNEI. This CDR3 contains 13 residues. Trimming took off 3 bases at V and 5 bases at J, with 11 bases between the two ends. The CDR3 sequence is CASSDGQTDEQYF. CDR3 nucleotides: TGTGCCAGCAGTGATGGGCAGACAGACGAGCAGTACTTC. Combining the CDR3 with reference TRBV2 and TRBJ2-7 gives the whole variable domain EPEVTQTPSHQVTQMGQEVILRCVPISNHLYFYWYRQILGQKVEFLVSFYNNEISEKSEIFDDQFSVERPDGSNFTLKIRSTKLEDSAMYFCASSDGQTDEQYFGPGTRLTVT.

The V and J genes are TRBV6-1 and TRBJ1-2; D not resolved. CDR1 is MNHNS and CDR2 is SASEGT in the germline V gene. This CDR3 has 12 amino acids. The V and J ends lost 5 bases and 4 bases respectively, with 8 bases between them. The CDR3 DNA reads as TGTGCCAGCAGTTATGGGAGCTATGGCTACACCTTC. Residues: CASSYGSYGYTF.